This T cell receptor beta chain was obtained from a study of shared clonotypes between healthy human individuals. Study-wide findings and caveats: Shared across a few donors were around 5% of the naive CD4 clonotypes. Rarefaction exposed incomplete sorted-subset sequencing despite large depth.

The V gene lost 5 bases and the J gene lost 6 bases, with 17 bases spanning the gap. There are 14 residues in the CDR3. The germline CDR1 and CDR2 sequences are SGHNT and YYREEE (reference sequence). Worth noting for this clone: Its cognate antigen is unknown.

Positively selected for CCR7, the CD45RO-negative cells used as naive CD8 cells excluded terminally differentiated effector memory CD45RA+ cells. Among the donors, all were Caucasian adults who lived in Nashville, Tennessee. Sequenced by immunoSEQ multiplex PCR; TCRdb stores in-frame clones only, minus some. This table has 2 million or so clones, roughly 95% appearing once. Sequencing input: naive CD8+ T cells sorted from blood. V and J are TRBV5-4 and TRBJ1-1, with TRBD1 as a possible D gene (6 bases). This sequence originates from a man aged 18 to 29 in good health. CDR3 residues: CASRQGPQVPEAFF. The CDR3 nucleotides are TGTGCCAGCAGGCAGGGGCCGCAGGTCCCTGAAGCTTTCTTT.